The rows below give T cell receptor beta chains drawn from one sample of a study of T cell repertoires in cytomegalovirus infection. TCRdb reanalysed the reads using MiXCR and keeps one entry per CDR3 protein. The top ten hold under 8.5% of the sample, which has hundreds of thousands of distinct CDR3 sequences, 24% seen once. The sequenced sample consisted of CD8+ T cells from PBMCs. Receptors were obtained from a human donor in good health (CMV status not recorded). Some clones in this sample may be carry-over from other donors' samples. Both conserved end residues are part of each CDR3. D genes are given only for firm matches. A row's size may be missing; if present it is once, few, many or a size class.

>.|TRBD2|TRBJ2-2|TRBV6-1
TGTGCCAGCAGTCTCGGACTAGCGGGGGAAACCGGGGAGCTGTTTTTT
CASSLGLAGETGELFF
>.|.|TRBJ2-1|TRBV28
TGTGCCAGCAGCCCCCCTCAAGACTACAATGAGCAGTTCTTC
CASSPPQDYNEQFF
>.|.|TRBJ1-1|TRBV2
TGTGCCAGCAGTGAAGCACCGGGTAACACTGAAGCTTTCTTT
CASSEAPGNTEAFF
>few|TRBD1|TRBJ1-1|TRBV7-9
TGTGCCAGCAGCTTAGAAAACAGGGGGCACACTGAAGCTTTCTTT
CASSLENRGHTEAFF
>few|.|TRBJ2-7|TRBV6-6
TGTGCCAGCAGCTCCCGTGAAGGACAGAACTTATTC
CASSSREGQNLF
>few|.|TRBJ1-2|TRBV20-1
TGCAGTGCTCCCGACAGGTTTTATGGCTACACCTTC
CSAPDRFYGYTF
>.|.|TRBJ2-1|TRBV6-6
TGTGCCAGCAGTTACCGGGGGGCTGGTGAGCAGTTCTTC
CASSYRGAGEQFF
>few|.|TRBJ1-6|TRBV20-1
TGCAGTGCTAGAGATCTAGTTGGGGGAGGCTATAATTCACCCCTCCACTTT
CSARDLVGGGYNSPLHF
>few|.|TRBJ2-7|TRBV19
TGTGCCAGTAGTATAAGCAGTTCCTACGAGCAGTACTTC
CASSISSSYEQYF
>.|.|TRBJ1-4|TRBV7-4
TGTCCCAGCAGCTTAGGATCAGTTACTGAAAAACTGTTTTTT
CPSSLGSVTEKLFF
>.|.|TRBJ2-1|TRBV7-9
TGTGCCAGCAGCTTGTTTAGGGACAATGAGCAGTTCTTC
CASSLFRDNEQFF
>many|.|TRBJ2-4|TRBV7-2
TGTGCCAGCAGCTTTTTGTGGGGTAGTCGTTCGGCCAAAAACATTCAGTACTTC
CASSFLWGSRSAKNIQYF
>.|.|TRBJ2-5|TRBV6-2/TRBV6-3
TGTGCCAGCAGTCTCGGGACAATAGAGACCCAGTACTTC
CASSLGTIETQYF
>few|.|TRBJ2-1|TRBV28
TGTGCCAGCAGTTTAGTCCAGGTTCAGTTCTTC
CASSLVQVQFF
>.|.|TRBJ2-1|TRBV29-1
TGCAGCGTTGAAGGGGGTTTGGAGGGGAAGGACAATGAGCAGTTCTTC
CSVEGGLEGKDNEQFF
>.|.|TRBJ2-5|TRBV14
TGTGCCAGCAGCTCCGCGCGGGGGCGGGTATTCCAAGAGACCCAGTACTTC
CASSSARGRVFQETQYF
>.|TRBD2|TRBJ2-3|TRBV7-2
TGTACCAGCAGCCCGGGGACTATAAGATTCGGCACTAGCACAGATACGCAGTATTTT
CTSSPGTIRFGTSTDTQYF
>many|.|TRBJ1-1|TRBV19
TGTGCCAGTAGTATAGGCGGGGGACCCACTGAAGCTTTCTTT
CASSIGGGPTEAFF
>few|.|TRBJ1-2|TRBV2
TGTGCCAGCACTGCCATGGGGTACACCTTC
CASTAMGYTF
>many|.|TRBJ1-1|TRBV7-9
TGTGCCAGCTCAGGGAGGGGCGGAGGATACACTGAAGCTTTCTTT
CASSGRGGGYTEAFF
>.|TRBD1|TRBJ1-1|TRBV20-1
TGCAGTGCTACCCTAGACAGGGGGGAGTGGGAGACTGAAGCTTTCTTT
CSATLDRGEWETEAFF
>few|TRBD1|TRBJ1-5|TRBV20-1
TGCAGTGCTATAATAACAGGGGGTAATCAGCCCCAGCATTTT
CSAIITGGNQPQHF
>.|.|TRBJ1-1|TRBV6-4
TGTGCCAGCAGTGTAACAGTCCTGAACACTGAAGCTTTCTTT
CASSVTVLNTEAFF
>.|.|TRBJ2-3|TRBV10-3
TGTGCCATCAGGGTTTATAAGGGGGAAGGGACAGATACGCAGTATTTT
CAIRVYKGEGTDTQYF
>many|.|TRBJ2-6|TRBV7-6
TGTGCCAGCAGCTTAGCCGGGGGCTCTGGGGCCAACGTCCTGACTTTC
CASSLAGGSGANVLTF
>.|.|TRBJ2-7|TRBV5-1
TGCGCCAGCAGCTTGGCGCCAGCGGGTACAAACGAGCAGTACTTC
CASSLAPAGTNEQYF
>many|.|TRBJ2-2|TRBV7-9
TGTGCCAGCAGCTTAAGCGGACAGACCGGGGAGCTGTTTTTT
CASSLSGQTGELFF
>few|TRBD1|TRBJ1-2|TRBV11-3
TGTGCCAGCAGCTTAGTCGGGCAGGGGGCACACTATGGCTACACCTTC
CASSLVGQGAHYGYTF
>few|TRBD1|TRBJ1-3|TRBV6-2/TRBV6-3
TGTGCCAGCAGTTTCCGGGACAGCTCTGGAAACACCATATATTTT
CASSFRDSSGNTIYF
>.|.|TRBJ1-1|TRBV6-2/TRBV6-3
TGTGCCAGCCTCCCACCCCATCAGGGGACCACTGAAGCTTTCTTT
CASLPPHQGTTEAFF
>few|.|TRBJ2-7|TRBV2
TGTGCCATCCTAACCAGGGACAACCCCTACGAGCAGTACTTC
CAILTRDNPYEQYF
>.|.|TRBJ2-1|TRBV12-3/TRBV12-4
TGTGCCAGCAGTGCGACGCATGAGCAGTTCTTC
CASSATHEQFF
>.|.|TRBJ2-7|TRBV19
TGTGCCAGTAGTCCCTCCCGGGGGGCGAGGGAGCAGTACTTC
CASSPSRGAREQYF
>many|.|TRBJ2-1|TRBV7-9
TGTGCCAGCAGCTTGAGTCAGAATGAGCAGTTCTTC
CASSLSQNEQFF
>few|.|TRBJ1-4|TRBV20-1
TGCAGTGCTAGAGATCCGGGGGGGCTCGTACCTGGAAAACTGTTTTTT
CSARDPGGLVPGKLFF
>few|TRBD1|TRBJ2-7|TRBV4-1
TGCGCCAGCAGCCAAAGATGGGGACAGGGGGCTTACGAGCAGTACTTC
CASSQRWGQGAYEQYF
>.|.|TRBJ2-5|TRBV11-1
TGTGCCAGCAGCCTGGGGCTAGGGCCTTGGGAGACCCAGTACTTC
CASSLGLGPWETQYF
>.|.|TRBJ1-2|TRBV20-1
TGCAGTACTCAGCCACTGGGGTCCTATGGCTACACCTTC
CSTQPLGSYGYTF
>.|TRBD2|TRBJ2-1|TRBV28
TGTGCCAGCAGTTCCTCCCGCGGGGGGGCGCTTAGTAATGAGCAGTTCTTC
CASSSSRGGALSNEQFF
>many|.|TRBJ2-1|TRBV28
TGTGCCAGCAGAAACAGGGCCCTGGACAATGAGCAGTTCTTC
CASRNRALDNEQFF
>once|.|TRBJ1-2|TRBV12-3/TRBV12-4
TGTGCCAGCAGCCCGGGTCGCTCCATCTATGGCTACACCTTC
CASSPGRSIYGYTF
>few|TRBD2|TRBJ2-1|TRBV20-1
TGCAGTGCTAGTTCCGGGGGGGCCCACAATGAGCAGTTCTTC
CSASSGGAHNEQFF
>.|TRBD2|TRBJ2-3|TRBV7-9
TGTGCCAGCAGCCGCGGAGGCGGGGGGGGCACAGATACGCAGTATTTT
CASSRGGGGGTDTQYF
>.|.|TRBJ2-1|TRBV7-9
TGTGCCAGCAGCGGCGGGATCTTGGAGCAGTTCTTC
CASSGGILEQFF
>few|TRBD1|TRBJ2-5|TRBV6-2/TRBV6-3
TGTGCCAGCAGTTACGACAGGGGGAGGAGGGCCCAGTACTTC
CASSYDRGRRAQYF
>.|.|TRBJ2-2|TRBV27
TGTGCCAGCAGTTTTGGGGTCGGCGGGGAGCTGTTTTTT
CASSFGVGGELFF
>.|TRBD1|TRBJ1-2|TRBV29-1
TGCAGCGTGGCGCAGGGGGCCAATAACTATGGCTACACCTTC
CSVAQGANNYGYTF
>many|.|TRBJ2-5|TRBV7-8
TGTGCCAGCAGCTTGGCAGGGGAGGAGGAGACCCAGTACTTC
CASSLAGEEETQYF
>many|.|TRBJ2-5|TRBV29-1
TGCAGCGTTGAAGATCGGGGGGCATTGGGAGAGACCCAGTACTTC
CSVEDRGALGETQYF
>many|.|TRBJ1-1|TRBV7-2
TGTGCCAGCAGCTTATGGGAGACTGAAGCTTTCTTT
CASSLWETEAFF
>.|TRBD1|TRBJ1-1|TRBV19
TGTGCCAGTAGTGATGGGACAGGGCTTTTCTTT
CASSDGTGLFF
>.|.|TRBJ2-2|TRBV25-1
TGTGCCAGCAGTGAAAAGGAGAGGGGGAACACCGGGGAGCTGTTTTTT
CASSEKERGNTGELFF
>few|.|TRBJ2-1|TRBV7-9
TGTGCCAGCAGCTTAGCGGGGAACAGTCGCAATGAGCAGTTCTTC
CASSLAGNSRNEQFF
>.|.|TRBJ2-1|TRBV19
TGTGCCAGCGCGGGACAGATCGATGAGCAGTTCTTC
CASAGQIDEQFF
>.|TRBD2|TRBJ2-5|TRBV29-1
TGCAGCGTTGTAGCGGGGAATGAGACCCAGTACTTC
CSVVAGNETQYF
>many|.|TRBJ1-5|TRBV7-9
TGTGCCAGCAGCTTACCGGGTCCTCAGCCCCAGCATTTT
CASSLPGPQPQHF
>many|.|TRBJ1-2|TRBV7-6
TGTGCCAGCAGTAGCCCCGGGACGCCAGACTACACCTTC
CASSSPGTPDYTF